These 2 T cell receptor beta chains were sequenced from one sample in a study of blood T cells in healthy people across ages. PCR was performed a second time for about 7 to 11 cycles using a sample-barcoded 5' primer and a J-beta primer mix. MiXCR, applied by TCRdb to the 5' RACE reads, yields one record per CDR3 protein. The table has fewer than 900,000 distinct CDR3 sequences, around 36% seen once. Sequencing input: blood. These receptors were collected from a man aged 18 to 30 in good health.

V is TRBV6-1 and J is TRBJ1-1; a weak D match, TRBD1 (6 bases). Germline CDR1 reads MNHNS; CDR2 reads SASEGT. The V end lost 10 bases, the J end lost 7 bases, and 16 bases lay between the germline ends. The CDR3 sequence is 12 residues long. CDR3 sequence reads: CAINREGVEAFF. The CDR3 coding sequence is TGTGCCATCAACAGGGAGGGGGTTGAAGCTTTCTTT.

This clonotype was seen a handful of times. The chain employs TRBV20-1 and TRBJ1-5; maybe TRBD1 (5 bases). There are 15 residues in the CDR3. The V gene's germline CDR1 is DFQATT and CDR2 SNEGSKA (reference sequence). Between the trimmed V and J ends, which lost 3 bases and 6 bases, there was a span of 18 bases. CDR3 protein: CSARPPSGSSQPQHF. The CDR3 DNA reads TGCAGTGCTAGGCCCCCCTCAGGGTCAAGTCAGCCCCAGCATTTT.